Below are 12 T cell receptor beta chains sequenced from a single sample in a study of T cell responses to AZD1222 COVID-19 vaccine. Some clones are missing from TCRdb's copy, which holds only in-frame ones; the method was immunoSEQ multiplex PCR. The sample lists roughly 150,000 clones; around 85% were seen once. The sample consisted of peripheral blood, taken after recovery from COVID-19. These receptors were obtained from an adult who had recovered from COVID-19.

Only one count was recorded for this clone. The genes are TRBV7-8 and TRBJ1-3; tentative D call: TRBD1 (6 bases). This CDR3 contains 14 residues. CDR1 SGHVS and CDR2 FQNEAQ come from the germline V gene. V lost 4 bases and J 0 bases, leaving 7 bases between the germline ends. This CDR3 is CASSSGHSGNTIYF. CDR3 DNA: TGTGCCAGCAGCTCGGGACACTCTGGAAACACCATATATTTT.

V and J are TRBV29-1 and TRBJ1-1; a possible D gene is TRBD1 (5 bases). CDR3 length equals 13 residues. CDR1 is SQVTM, CDR2 ANQGSEA, per germline. Trimming cost V 4 bases and J 8 bases, with 17 bases left between them. The chain's CDR3 is CSVADIALLEAFF. In nucleotides, the CDR3 is TGCAGCGTTGCGGACATCGCTTTATTGGAAGCTTTCTTT.

This clone was detected only a few times. The J gene is TRBJ2-1, the V gene TRBV27, with D unresolved. The length of the CDR3 is 14 residues. Germline-derived CDR1 and CDR2 are MNHEY and SMNVEV (reference sequence). The ends were cut back, 7 bases at V and 5 bases at J, with 15 bases in the middle. The DNA for the CDR3 is TGTGCCAGCAAGGCAGCGCTACAAGACAATGAGCAGTTCTTC. This translates into CASKAALQDNEQFF.

This chain joins TRBV5-4 and TRBJ2-7; 7 positions match TRBD1. J lost 0 bases, V lost 4 bases, and 7 bases had no gene match. The V gene's germline CDR1 is SGHNT and CDR2 YYREEE (reference sequence). CDR3 length equals 15 residues. For the CDR3, the DNA is TGTGCCAGCAGCGACAGGGCTTCGGGCTCCTACGAGCAGTACTTC. It yields the protein CASSDRASGSYEQYF.

The chain carries TRBV10-3 and TRBJ1-5; D unresolved. The CDR3 contains 15 residues. Per the germline V gene, CDR1 is ENHRY and CDR2 is SYGVKD. V lost 3 bases and J lost 0, with 9 bases in between. The DNA of the CDR3 is TGTGCCATCAGTGATTCCGTTAATAGCAATCAGCCCCAGCATTTT. This gives the protein CAISDSVNSNQPQHF.

The chain recombines TRBV10-1 with TRBJ2-3; D is undetermined. The CDR3 runs 11 residues. CDR1 WNHNN and CDR2 SYGVQD come from the germline V gene (reference sequence). Trimming took 8 bases from V and 2 from J, leaving 5 bases between them. The CDR3 DNA is TGCGCCAGCTCCTACACAGATACGCAGTATTTT. Encoded protein: CASSYTDTQYF.

This clone was recorded once. The rearrangement links TRBV19 to TRBJ1-5; TRBD1 agrees at 7 bases. J was trimmed by 6 bases and V by 3 bases; bases with no gene match: 11. Germline V gene data show CDR1 as LNHDA and CDR2 as SQIVND (reference sequence). The length of the CDR3 is 16 residues. This CDR3 reads CASSMGIDREAQPQHF. CDR3 coding DNA: TGTGCCAGTAGTATGGGAATCGACAGGGAGGCTCAGCCCCAGCATTTT.

The rearrangement uses TRBV6-5 and TRBJ1-1; D not resolved. Germline V gene lookup returns CDR1 MNHEY and CDR2 SVGAGI. CDR3 length: 14 amino acids. V lost 5 bases to trimming and J lost 1 base, with 11 bases between them. The CDR3 nucleotides are TGTGCCAGCAGTCCACCGAGGACGAACACTGAAGCTTTCTTT. Its translation: CASSPPRTNTEAFF.

The CDR3, as DNA: TGTGCCAGCAGGCGGACTAGCGGGAGCGGGGAAGAGACCCAGTACTTC. Translation: CASRRTSGSGEETQYF. The chain joins TRBV7-8 to TRBJ2-5, with 13 bases identical to TRBD2. J gave up 3 bases and V 6 bases, and 7 bases lay outside the gene matches. The CDR3 has 16 residues. Germline loops: CDR1 SGHVS, CDR2 FQNEAQ.

V and J are TRBV18 and TRBJ1-4; TRBD1 agrees at 9 bases. J was trimmed by 7 bases and V by 6 bases; bases with no gene match: 9. The length of the CDR3 is 15 residues. The V gene's germline CDR1 is KGHSH and CDR2 LQKENI. This CDR3 reads CASSVTGGESEKLFF. CDR3 coding DNA: TGTGCCAGCTCGGTTACAGGGGGCGAGAGTGAAAAACTGTTTTTT.

The V gene is TRBV7-8, the J gene TRBJ2-2; 9 nucleotides line up with TRBD1. The germline gives CDR1 SGHVS, CDR2 FQNEAQ. Trimming cost V 1 base and J 2 bases; bases outside gene matches: 2. The length of the CDR3 is 16 residues. The CDR3 loop is CASSLGTGANTGELFF. The CDR3 bases are TGTGCCAGCAGCTTAGGGACAGGGGCTAACACCGGGGAGCTGTTTTTT. Full variable domain (missing parts from reference TRBV7-8 and TRBJ2-2): GAGVSQSPRYKVAKRGQDVALRCDPISGHVSLFWYQQALGQGPEFLTYFQNEAQLDKSGLPSDRFFAERPEGSVSTLKIQRTQQEDSAVYLCASSLGTGANTGELFFGEGSRLTVL.

CDR3 in amino acids: CASSSLSREAFF. The DNA for the CDR3 is TGTGCCAGCAGCTCCCTCTCGAGGGAAGCTTTCTTT. The J gene is TRBJ1-1, the V gene TRBV7-2, with no clear D. The CDR3 spans 12 residues. Germline assignment: CDR1 SGHTA and CDR2 FQGNSA. V lost 4 bases to trimming and J lost 8 bases, with 11 bases between them.